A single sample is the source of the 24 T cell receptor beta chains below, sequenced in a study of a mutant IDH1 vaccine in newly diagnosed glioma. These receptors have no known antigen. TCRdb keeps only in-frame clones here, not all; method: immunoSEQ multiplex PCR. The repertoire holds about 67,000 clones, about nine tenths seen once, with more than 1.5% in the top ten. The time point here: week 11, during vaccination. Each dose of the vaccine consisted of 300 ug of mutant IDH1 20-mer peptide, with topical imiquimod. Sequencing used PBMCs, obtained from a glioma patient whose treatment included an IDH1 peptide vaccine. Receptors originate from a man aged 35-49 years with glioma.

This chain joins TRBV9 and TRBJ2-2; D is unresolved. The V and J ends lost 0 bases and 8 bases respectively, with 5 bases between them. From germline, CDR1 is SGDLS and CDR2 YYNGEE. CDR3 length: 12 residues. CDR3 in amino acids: CASSVALGELFF. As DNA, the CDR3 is TGTGCCAGCAGCGTAGCTTTGGGGGAGCTGTTTTTT.

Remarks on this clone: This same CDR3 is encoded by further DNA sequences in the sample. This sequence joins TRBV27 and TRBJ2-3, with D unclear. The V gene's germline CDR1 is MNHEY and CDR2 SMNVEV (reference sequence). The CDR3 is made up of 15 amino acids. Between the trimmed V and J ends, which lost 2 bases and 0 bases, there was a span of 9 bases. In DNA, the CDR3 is TGTGCCAGCAGTTTACAGGACCCTAGCACAGATACGCAGTATTTT. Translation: CASSLQDPSTDTQYF.

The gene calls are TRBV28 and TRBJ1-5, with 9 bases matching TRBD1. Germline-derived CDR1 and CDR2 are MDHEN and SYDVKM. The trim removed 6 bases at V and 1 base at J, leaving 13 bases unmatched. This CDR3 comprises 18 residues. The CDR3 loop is CASSSGGDRELSNQPQHF. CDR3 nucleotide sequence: TGTGCCAGCAGCAGTGGGGGGGACAGGGAGTTAAGCAATCAGCCCCAGCATTTT.

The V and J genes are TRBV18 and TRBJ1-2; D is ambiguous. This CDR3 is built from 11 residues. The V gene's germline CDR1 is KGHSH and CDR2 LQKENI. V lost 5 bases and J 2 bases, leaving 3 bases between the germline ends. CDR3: CASSGNYGYTF. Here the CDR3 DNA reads TGTGCCAGCTCAGGGAACTATGGCTACACCTTC.

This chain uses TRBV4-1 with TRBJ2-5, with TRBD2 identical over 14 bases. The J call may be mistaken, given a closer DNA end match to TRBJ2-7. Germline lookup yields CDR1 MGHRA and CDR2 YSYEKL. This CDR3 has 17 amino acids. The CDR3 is CASSRGLAGGKLLEQYF. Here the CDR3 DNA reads TGCGCCAGCAGCCGCGGACTAGCGGGAGGAAAACTCCTCGAGCAGTACTTC.

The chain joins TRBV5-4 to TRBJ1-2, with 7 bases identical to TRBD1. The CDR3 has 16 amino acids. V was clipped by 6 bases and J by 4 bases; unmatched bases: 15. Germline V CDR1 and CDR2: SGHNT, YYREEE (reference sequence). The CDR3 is CASTRAGGSLGYGYTF. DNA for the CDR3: TGTGCCAGCACACGGGCAGGGGGTTCCCTCGGCTATGGCTACACCTTC.

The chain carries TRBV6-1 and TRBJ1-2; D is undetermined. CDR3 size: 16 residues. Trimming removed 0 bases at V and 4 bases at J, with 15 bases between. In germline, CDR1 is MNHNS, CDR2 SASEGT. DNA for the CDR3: TGTGCCAGCAGTGAAGCGTCCCCTCGGGCAGGCTATGGCTACACCTTC. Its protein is CASSEASPRAGYGYTF.

The CDR3 loop is CASSLRRRNTGELFF. CDR3 coding DNA: TGTGCCAGCAGCTTGAGGCGGCGCAACACCGGGGAGCTGTTTTTT. J is TRBJ2-2 and V is TRBV5-6; no reliable D call. The germline V gene has CDR1 SGHDT and CDR2 YYEEEE. Between the trimmed V and J ends, which lost 1 base and 2 bases, there was a span of 9 bases. The CDR3 extends over 15 amino acids.

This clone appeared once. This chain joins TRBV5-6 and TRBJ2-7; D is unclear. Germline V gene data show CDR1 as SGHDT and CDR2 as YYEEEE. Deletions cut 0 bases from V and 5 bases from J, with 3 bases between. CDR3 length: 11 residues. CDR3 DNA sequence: TGTGCCAGCAGCTTGGATCACGAGCAGTACTTC. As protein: CASSLDHEQYF. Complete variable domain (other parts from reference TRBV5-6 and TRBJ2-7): DAGVTQSPTHLIKTRGQQVTLRCSPKSGHDTVSWYQQALGQGPQFIFQYYEEEERQRGNFPDRFSGHQFPNYSSELNVNALLLGDSALYLCASSLDHEQYFGPGTRLTVT.

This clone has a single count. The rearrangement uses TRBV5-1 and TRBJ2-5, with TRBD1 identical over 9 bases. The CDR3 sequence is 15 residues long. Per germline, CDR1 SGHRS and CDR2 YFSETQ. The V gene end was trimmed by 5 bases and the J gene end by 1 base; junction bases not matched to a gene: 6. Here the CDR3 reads CASRTGTGTQETQYF. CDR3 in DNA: TGCGCCAGCAGAACCGGGACAGGGACCCAAGAGACCCAGTACTTC.

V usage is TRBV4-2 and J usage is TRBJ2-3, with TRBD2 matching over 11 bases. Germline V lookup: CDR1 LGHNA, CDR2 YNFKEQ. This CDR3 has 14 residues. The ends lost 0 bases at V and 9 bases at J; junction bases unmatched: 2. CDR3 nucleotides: TGTGCCAGCAGCCAAGAACTAGCGGGGGTAACGCAGTATTTT. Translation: CASSQELAGVTQYF.

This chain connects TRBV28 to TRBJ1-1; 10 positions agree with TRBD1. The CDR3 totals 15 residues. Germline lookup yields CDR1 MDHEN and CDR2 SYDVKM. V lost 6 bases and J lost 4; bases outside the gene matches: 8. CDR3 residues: CASSPAGQGITEAFF. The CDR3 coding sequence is TGTGCCAGCAGCCCTGCGGGACAGGGGATCACTGAAGCTTTCTTT.

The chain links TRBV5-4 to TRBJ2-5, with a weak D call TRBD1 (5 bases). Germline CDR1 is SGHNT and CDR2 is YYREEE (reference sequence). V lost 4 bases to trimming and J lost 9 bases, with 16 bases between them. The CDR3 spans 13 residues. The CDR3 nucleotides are TGTGCCAGCAGCCATGCCCAGATAGGGGCCCAGTACTTC. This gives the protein CASSHAQIGAQYF.

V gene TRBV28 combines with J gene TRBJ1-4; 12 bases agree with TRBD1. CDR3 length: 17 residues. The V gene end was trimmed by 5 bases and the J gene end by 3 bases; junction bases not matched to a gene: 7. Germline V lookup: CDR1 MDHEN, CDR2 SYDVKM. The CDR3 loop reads CASSPSGTGGPNEKLFF. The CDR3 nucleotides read TGTGCCAGCAGTCCCTCCGGGACAGGGGGCCCTAATGAAAAACTGTTTTTT. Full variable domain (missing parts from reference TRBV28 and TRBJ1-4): DVKVTQSSRYLVKRTGEKVFLECVQDMDHENMFWYRQDPGLGLRLIYFSYDVKMKEKGDIPEGYSVSREKKERFSLILESASTNQTSMYLCASSPSGTGGPNEKLFFGSGTQLSVL.

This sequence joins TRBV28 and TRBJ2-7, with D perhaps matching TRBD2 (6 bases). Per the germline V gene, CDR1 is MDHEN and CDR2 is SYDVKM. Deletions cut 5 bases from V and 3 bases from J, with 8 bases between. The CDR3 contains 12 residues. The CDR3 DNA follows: TGTGCCAGCAGTCCGCGGGGCTACGAGCAGTACTTC. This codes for CASSPRGYEQYF.

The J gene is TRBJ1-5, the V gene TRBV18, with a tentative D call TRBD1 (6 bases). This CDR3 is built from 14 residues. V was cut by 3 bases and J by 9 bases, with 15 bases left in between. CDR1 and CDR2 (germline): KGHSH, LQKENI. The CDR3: CASSPPKGGSPQHF. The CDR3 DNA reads TGTGCCAGCTCACCTCCGAAGGGGGGTTCGCCCCAGCATTTT.

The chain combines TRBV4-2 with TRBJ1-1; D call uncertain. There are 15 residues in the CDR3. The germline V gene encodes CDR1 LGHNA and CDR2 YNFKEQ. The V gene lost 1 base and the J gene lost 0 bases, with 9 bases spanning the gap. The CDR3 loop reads CASSQGAGMNTEAFF. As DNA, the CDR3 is TGTGCCAGCAGCCAAGGCGCCGGCATGAACACTGAAGCTTTCTTT.

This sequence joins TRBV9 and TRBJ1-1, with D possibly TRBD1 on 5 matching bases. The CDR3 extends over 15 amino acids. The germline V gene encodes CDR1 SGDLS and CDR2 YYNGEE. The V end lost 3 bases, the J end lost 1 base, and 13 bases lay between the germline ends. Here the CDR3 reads CASSAGTGRNTEAFF. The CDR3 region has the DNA TGTGCCAGCAGCGCCGGGACTGGGAGGAACACTGAAGCTTTCTTT. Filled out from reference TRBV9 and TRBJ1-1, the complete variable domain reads DSGVTQTPKHLITATGQRVTLRCSPRSGDLSVYWYQQSLDQGLQFLIQYYNGEERAKGNILERFSAQQFPDLHSELNLSSLELGDSALYFCASSAGTGRNTEAFFGQGTRLTVV.

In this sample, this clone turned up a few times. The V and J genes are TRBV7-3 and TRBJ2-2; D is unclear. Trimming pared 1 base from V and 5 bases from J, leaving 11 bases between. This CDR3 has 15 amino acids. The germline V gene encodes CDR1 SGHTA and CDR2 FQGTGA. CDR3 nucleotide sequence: TGTGCCAGCAGCTTAAACCGGCGGTCGACCGGGGAGCTGTTTTTT. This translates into CASSLNRRSTGELFF. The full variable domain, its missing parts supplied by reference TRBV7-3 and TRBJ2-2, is GAGVSQTPSNKVTEKGKYVELRCDPISGHTALYWYRQSLGQGPEFLIYFQGTGAADDSGLPNDRFFAVRPEGSVSTLKIQRTERGDSAVYLCASSLNRRSTGELFFGEGSRLTVL.

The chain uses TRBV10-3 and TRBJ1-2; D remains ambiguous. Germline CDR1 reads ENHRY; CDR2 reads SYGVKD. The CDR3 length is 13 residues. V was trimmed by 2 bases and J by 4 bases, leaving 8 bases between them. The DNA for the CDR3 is TGTGCCATCAGTGAGGAAATGAGCTATGGCTACACCTTC. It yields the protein CAISEEMSYGYTF.

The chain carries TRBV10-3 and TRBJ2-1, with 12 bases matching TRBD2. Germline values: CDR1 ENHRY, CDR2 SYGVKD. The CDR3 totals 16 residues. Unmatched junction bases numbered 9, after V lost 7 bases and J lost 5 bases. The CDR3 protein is CAITRRLAGGDNEQFF. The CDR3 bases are TGTGCCATCACCCGAAGGCTAGCGGGGGGGGACAATGAGCAGTTCTTC.

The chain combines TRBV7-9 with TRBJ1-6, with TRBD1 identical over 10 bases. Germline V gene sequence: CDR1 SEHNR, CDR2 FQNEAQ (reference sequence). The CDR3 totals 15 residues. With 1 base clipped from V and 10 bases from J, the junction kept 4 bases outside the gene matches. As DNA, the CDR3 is TGTGCCAGCAGCTTAGGGACAGGGGGTGGGTCACCCCTCCACTTT. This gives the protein CASSLGTGGGSPLHF. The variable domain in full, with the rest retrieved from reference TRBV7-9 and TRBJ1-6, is DTGVSQNPRHKITKRGQNVTFRCDPISEHNRLYWYRQTLGQGPEFLTYFQNEAQLEKSRLLSDRFSAERPKGSFSTLEIQRTEQGDSAMYLCASSLGTGGGSPLHFGNGTRLTVT.

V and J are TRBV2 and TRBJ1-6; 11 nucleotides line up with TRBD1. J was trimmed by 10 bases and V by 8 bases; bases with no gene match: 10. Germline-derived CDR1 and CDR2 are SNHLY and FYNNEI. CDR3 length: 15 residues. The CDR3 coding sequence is TGTGCCAGCTTCTACCGGACAGGGGGCGAATCACCCCTCCACTTT. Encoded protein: CASFYRTGGESPLHF.

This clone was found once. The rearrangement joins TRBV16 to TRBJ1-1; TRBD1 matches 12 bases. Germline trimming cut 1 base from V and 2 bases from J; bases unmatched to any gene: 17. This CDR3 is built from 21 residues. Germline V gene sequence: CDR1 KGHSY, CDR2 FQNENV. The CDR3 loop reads CASSQYGTGGPGLVRNTEAFF. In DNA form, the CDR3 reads TGTGCCAGCAGCCAATATGGGACAGGGGGCCCTGGTCTTGTCCGTAACACTGAAGCTTTCTTT. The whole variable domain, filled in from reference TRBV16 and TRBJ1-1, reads GEEVAQTPKHLVRGEGQKAKLYCAPIKGHSYVFWYQQVLKNEFKFLISFQNENVFDETGMPKERFSAKCLPNSPCSLEIQATKLEDSAVYFCASSQYGTGGPGLVRNTEAFFGQGTRLTVV.